Listed below are T cell receptor beta chains from one sample, sequenced in a study of tumor-infiltrating lymphocytes in primary liver carcinoma. TCRdb fed the multiplex PCR reads into MiXCR, producing one record per CDR3 protein. The sample has approximately 190,000 distinct CDR3 sequences; around 85% are singletons. The sample consisted of tumor tissue from primary liver carcinoma. These receptors originate from a man aged 35 to 55 with primary liver carcinoma and hepatitis B virus infection. The conserved cysteine and the conserved F or W are not part of the CDR3 here. D genes are given only for firm matches.

D: .
V: TRBV6-1
J: TRBJ2-3
CDR3: ASSENVQVTDTQF

D: .
V: TRBV5-6
J: TRBJ1-5
CDR3: ASNLAGRSQPQH

D: .
V: TRBV6-5
J: TRBJ1-5
CDR3: ARGDGINQPQH

D: .
V: TRBV6-2/TRBV6-3
J: TRBJ2-7
CDR3: ASSLTRGHYEQY

D: TRBD1
V: TRBV11-2
J: TRBJ2-7
CDR3: ASSLRLTGEDEQC

D: TRBD1
V: TRBV14
J: TRBJ2-1
CDR3: ASSSRQGDRLNEQF

D: TRBD1
V: TRBV10-3
J: TRBJ2-5
CDR3: TISATGLGETQY

D: TRBD2
V: TRBV28
J: TRBJ2-1
CDR3: ISRNSGSSYNEQF

D: .
V: TRBV29-1
J: TRBJ2-6
CDR3: SLAWGDSGAIVLT

D: TRBD1
V: TRBV11-1
J: TRBJ1-1
CDR3: ASNGTDLKTEAS

D: .
V: TRBV19
J: TRBJ2-7
CDR3: ASSMTGSSYEQY

D: TRBD2
V: TRBV6-5
J: TRBJ2-1
CDR3: ASNPILAGRPGEQS

D: TRBD2
V: TRBV29-1
J: TRBJ2-1
CDR3: SVDRTSGRAREQF

D: TRBD1
V: TRBV11-3
J: TRBJ2-7
CDR3: PSSVGQSYEQY

D: .
V: TRBV7-2
J: TRBJ2-3
CDR3: ASSWTDTNTQY

D: .
V: TRBV7-9
J: TRBJ2-1
CDR3: ASSASISENNEQF

D: TRBD1
V: TRBV10-3
J: TRBJ1-1
CDR3: AFSGQGLNTEAF

D: TRBD2
V: TRBV29-1
J: TRBJ2-1
CDR3: SVRGGLAGYNEQF

D: .
V: TRBV5-1
J: TRBJ2-3
CDR3: ASSLGPDWSTDMQF